This T cell receptor (beta chain) came from a study of shared T cell receptors in the human thymus. V was clipped by 11 bases and J by 9 bases; unmatched bases: 15. Germline lookup yields CDR1 ENHRY and CDR2 SYGVKD. CDR3 length equals 16 residues. Sequenced by immunoSEQ multiplex PCR; TCRdb stores in-frame clones only, minus some. The sample includes about 380,000 clones, 95% of them seen just once. The clonotype comes from a human donor. Sequencing was carried out using thymocytes. The chain uses TRBV10-3 and TRBJ2-1, with 14 bases lining up with TRBD2. CDR3 sequence: CASLAQTSGREIEQFF. For the CDR3, the DNA is TGTGCCTCCTTAGCGCAGACTAGCGGGAGGGAAATTGAGCAGTTCTTC.